These 27 T cell receptor beta chains were sequenced from one sample in a study of T-cell reconstitution after alpha-beta-depleted transplantation in children. Unique molecular identifiers featured in how the TCRbeta library was prepared. Each CDR3 protein gets one entry after TCRdb re-called the PCR reads with MiXCR. This table holds approximately 490,000 distinct CDR3 sequences, about 10% found once. The material sequenced was PBMCs, taken before TCRalphabeta/CD19-depleted stem cell transplant. Receptors originate from a child aged 2 to 15 with inherited bone marrow failure, due to receive a stem cell transplant.

This clonotype appeared many times. V is TRBV4-2 and J is TRBJ2-7; D unclear. There are 11 residues in the CDR3. CDR1 LGHNA and CDR2 YNFKEQ come from the germline V gene. V lost 1 base, J lost 6 bases, and 4 bases lay in between. CDR3 nucleotide sequence: TGTGCCAGCAGCCAAGGAGCCGAGCAGTACTTC. This gives the protein CASSQGAEQYF.

This clonotype was detected ten times or more. This rearrangement joins TRBV12-3 or TRBV12-4 to TRBJ2-2, with a weak D call TRBD2 (5 bases). This CDR3 has 11 amino acids. The V end lost 2 bases, the J end lost 13 bases, and 8 bases lay between the germline ends. CDR3 residues: CASSLHEGLFF. CDR3 bases: TGTGCCAGCAGTTTACATGAGGGGCTGTTTTTT.

For the CDR3, the DNA is TGCAGTGCTAGCGCTGGACAGGGGATGACTGAAGCTTTCTTT. Protein product: CSASAGQGMTEAFF. The genes are TRBV20-1 and TRBJ1-1, with TRBD1 identical over 9 bases. The CDR3 consists of 14 residues. The V gene end was trimmed by 3 bases and the J gene end by 5 bases; junction bases not matched to a gene: 7. Germline V gene lookup returns CDR1 DFQATT and CDR2 SNEGSKA (reference sequence).

This clonotype was seen ten or more times. V gene TRBV6-1 combines with J gene TRBJ1-2; D remains unclear. V was cut by 8 bases and J by 6 bases, with 22 bases left in between. The CDR3 spans 15 residues. The germline gives CDR1 MNHNS, CDR2 SASEGT. The DNA of the CDR3 is TGTGCCAGCCAGAAAGGGTGGACGGACCACCATGGCTACACCTTC. This sequence encodes CASQKGWTDHHGYTF.

This chain joins TRBV7-6 and TRBJ2-1; 9 bases match TRBD2. The CDR3 spans 20 residues. Germline V lookup: CDR1 SGHVS, CDR2 FNYEAQ. Trimming removed 1 base from V and 7 bases from J; junction bases left unmatched: 20. As DNA, the CDR3 is TGTGCCAGCAGCTTAGTTATAGGGCCTCCACTAGCGGGTTACCAGAATGAGCAGTTCTTC. Its translation: CASSLVIGPPLAGYQNEQFF.

This clonotype was observed many times. The chain couples TRBV20-1 to TRBJ2-1, with D perhaps TRBD2 (7 bases). V dropped 6 bases and J dropped 2 bases, with 17 bases sitting between them. This CDR3 is built from 15 residues. Germline CDR1 reads DFQATT; CDR2 reads SNEGSKA (reference sequence). This chain's CDR3 is CSAEDGGGAYNEQFF. CDR3 sequence (DNA): TGCAGTGCCGAGGACGGCGGGGGCGCCTACAATGAGCAGTTCTTC.

With respect to this clonotype: A much larger clone is a single base away; this may be a read error. The CDR3 ends on some other residue instead of the conserved phenylalanine or tryptophan, so this is likely a read error. The rearrangement joins TRBV5-1 to TRBJ1-2; 7 nucleotides line up with TRBD1. The V and J ends lost 3 bases and 2 bases, in that order; junction bases with no gene match: 10. Germline V lookup: CDR1 SGHRS, CDR2 YFSETQ. The CDR3 extends over 16 amino acids. CDR3 amino acids: CASSSDPGQRNYGYTS. The CDR3 DNA is TGCGCCAGCAGCTCGGATCCGGGACAGAGGAACTATGGCTACACCTCC.

This clonotype was picked up a small number of times. The rearrangement links TRBV12-3 or TRBV12-4 to TRBJ1-1; no definite D call. The ends were cut back, 1 base at V and 8 bases at J, with 11 bases in the middle. The CDR3 has 13 amino acids. In DNA form, the CDR3 reads TGTGCCAGCAGTTTAGATCCCGGAGAAGAAGCTTTCTTT. Residues: CASSLDPGEEAFF.

This clonotype appeared many times. The CDR3 loop is CASSLMGGNTGELFF. DNA for the CDR3: TGCGCCAGCAGCTTGATGGGAGGGAACACCGGGGAGCTGTTTTTT. The V gene is TRBV5-1, the J gene TRBJ2-2, with D tentatively TRBD2 (6 bases). The CDR3 loop spans 15 amino acids. Germline CDR1 reads SGHRS; CDR2 reads YFSETQ. Trimming shortened V by 1 base and J by 1 base, and 8 bases separated the two germline ends.

This clonotype was counted at least ten times. The CDR3 is CASSQTSKEQFF. Written as DNA, the CDR3 is TGTGCCAGCAGTCAGACTAGCAAGGAGCAGTTCTTC. The chain uses TRBV28 and TRBJ2-1; the match to TRBD2 covers 7 bases. The J segment lost 10 bases and the V segment lost 5 bases, leaving 5 bases of the junction unmatched. Germline CDR1 is MDHEN and CDR2 is SYDVKM. The length of the CDR3 is 12 residues.

This chain links TRBV20-1 with TRBJ2-7; 16 nucleotides line up with TRBD2. The CDR3 length is 20 residues. V lost 5 bases to trimming and J lost 2 bases; unmatched junction nucleotides: 18. Per germline, CDR1 DFQATT and CDR2 SNEGSKA (reference sequence). As DNA, the CDR3 is TGCAGTGCTCCCCCGCCCCGGGGGACTAGCGGGAGGGCCGGGACCTACGAGCAGTACTTC. Its protein is CSAPPPRGTSGRAGTYEQYF.

This clonotype was picked up many times. This chain joins TRBV4-3 and TRBJ2-3; the match to TRBD2 covers 8 bases. Germline CDR1 LGHNA, CDR2 YSLEER. This CDR3 region has 20 residues. V shed 1 base, J shed 5 bases, and the junction held 20 bases outside the gene matches. In nucleotides, the CDR3 is TGCGCCAGCAGCCAAGGCTTACTAGCGGCCCCGGGGGGTCGCCGAGATACGCAGTATTTT. This gives the protein CASSQGLLAAPGGRRDTQYF.

About this clonotype: This could be a read error, since a much larger clone is one nucleotide away. The gene calls are TRBV12-3 or TRBV12-4 and TRBJ2-3, with D possibly TRBD2 on 6 matching bases. This CDR3 comprises 16 residues. The CDR3 region has the DNA TGTGCCAGCAGTTCGCAAGCACTAGCAGGCACAGATACGCAGAATTTT. It is translated as CASSSQALAGTDTQNF.

The genes are TRBV28 and TRBJ2-7, with 7 bases that match TRBD1. The CDR3 loop spans 14 amino acids. The germline CDR1 and CDR2 sequences are MDHEN and SYDVKM. Unmatched junction bases numbered 7, after V lost 5 bases and J lost 3 bases. The CDR3 here is CASSPGQTNYEQYF. The CDR3 DNA reads as TGTGCCAGCAGTCCGGGACAGACTAACTACGAGCAGTACTTC.

This clonotype was counted between two and nine times. This sequence joins TRBV7-2 and TRBJ1-2; 7 nucleotides align to TRBD1. The CDR3 is 14 residues long. Germline CDR1 and CDR2: SGHTA and FQGNSA. V trimming: 3 bases; J trimming: 4 bases; junction bases outside the gene matches: 5. The CDR3 loop is CASSFRQGPYGYTF. In DNA, the CDR3 is TGTGCCAGCAGCTTCCGACAGGGCCCCTATGGCTACACCTTC.

Many counts were recorded for this clonotype. The chain couples TRBV6-2 or TRBV6-3 to TRBJ2-7; TRBD2 aligns across 8 bases. Unmatched junction bases numbered 8, after V lost 4 bases and J lost 6 bases. CDR1 is MNHEY, CDR2 SVGEGT, per germline. The CDR3 has 14 amino acids. The CDR3 DNA sequence: TGTGCCAGCAGTTTCGGGACTAGTACCGCCGAGCAGTACTTC. It is translated as CASSFGTSTAEQYF.

The V call is TRBV6-5, the J call TRBJ2-2, with 9 bases matching TRBD1. The length of the CDR3 is 19 residues. CDR1 MNHEY and CDR2 SVGAGI come from the germline V gene. V gave up 0 bases and J gave up 4 bases; unmatched junction bases: 12. The CDR3 protein is CASSYSSPIGTGITGELFF. The DNA of the CDR3 is TGTGCCAGCAGTTACTCGAGCCCAATCGGGACAGGGATCACCGGGGAGCTGTTTTTT.

The chain joins TRBV24-1 to TRBJ2-7, with 9 bases lining up with TRBD1. The V segment lost 9 bases and the J segment 2 bases; nucleotides outside the gene matches: 4. This CDR3 contains 13 residues. Germline V CDR1 and CDR2: KGHDR, SFDVKD. Here the CDR3 reads CATSGDRAYEQYF. As DNA, the CDR3 is TGTGCCACCTCGGGGGACAGGGCCTACGAGCAGTACTTC.

The chain uses TRBV2 and TRBJ1-1; no firm D call. Germline CDR1 reads SNHLY; CDR2 reads FYNNEI. V gave up 2 bases and J gave up 3 bases, with 22 bases separating them. CDR3 length equals 18 residues. The chain's CDR3 is CASSESVIKKGRDTEAFF. The CDR3 nucleotides read TGTGCCAGCAGTGAATCGGTAATAAAAAAAGGAAGGGACACTGAAGCTTTCTTT.

The sample holds a few counts of this clonotype. This chain links TRBV30 with TRBJ2-3, with a possible D match to TRBD2 (6 bases). V lost 2 bases and J lost 1, with 10 bases in between. Germline V CDR1 and CDR2: GTSNPN, SVGIG (reference sequence). The CDR3 runs to 14 residues. CDR3 bases: TGTGCCTGGAGTAAGGCTAGCGGCACAGATACGCAGTATTTT. The encoded protein is CAWSKASGTDTQYF.

This clonotype occurred many times. The rearrangement links TRBV14 to TRBJ1-3, with D uncertain. Trimming removed 1 base from V and 3 bases from J, with 4 bases in between. The germline gives CDR1 SGHDN, CDR2 FVKESK. The CDR3 is 13 amino acids. CDR3 sequence (DNA): TGTGCCAGCAGCCAAGCAGGTGGAAACACCATATATTTT. Protein sequence: CASSQAGGNTIYF.

This clonotype has at least ten counts. The chain carries TRBV6-9 and TRBJ1-1; D gene uncertain. V lost 6 bases and J lost 2, with 19 bases in between. The CDR3 extends over 16 amino acids. Germline V lookup: CDR1 MNHGY, CDR2 SVAAGI. In nucleotides, the CDR3 is TGTGCCAGCAGCGCCAGTGCCACTATTGGAAACACTGAAGCTTTCTTT. This encodes CASSASATIGNTEAFF.

The CDR3 loop is CASSQGAAGGYEQYF. The CDR3 coding sequence is TGCGCCAGCAGCCAAGGGGCAGCAGGGGGATACGAGCAGTACTTC. The chain has TRBV4-1 and TRBJ2-7; 7 bases fit TRBD1. V was pared by 1 base and J by 4 bases, with 7 bases of the junction left unmatched. CDR3 length equals 15 residues. Germline V lookup: CDR1 MGHRA, CDR2 YSYEKL.

This clonotype was recorded at least ten times. The chain employs TRBV5-1 and TRBJ1-1, with D uncertain. The CDR3 length is 16 residues. The germline gives CDR1 SGHRS, CDR2 YFSETQ. V shed 4 bases and J shed 3 bases, with 19 bases lying between them. The CDR3 nucleotides read TGCGCCAGCAGCCAATATGAGTCAGGAAAAGACACTGAAGCTTTCTTT. This translates into CASSQYESGKDTEAFF.

This clonotype occurred many times. This rearrangement joins TRBV12-3 or TRBV12-4 to TRBJ1-2, with 8 bases that match TRBD1. This CDR3 has 16 residues. Trimming took 2 bases from V and 4 from J; bases not matched to a gene: 9. The CDR3 region has the DNA TGTGCCAGCAGTTTACTTCCGGGACAGGTGCGCTATGGCTACACCTTC. Amino acids: CASSLLPGQVRYGYTF.

Ten or more counts support this clonotype. In nucleotides, the CDR3 is TGTGCCAGCAGCCCAGAACCGGGACTAGCGGGGTTTTACTACGAGCAGTACTTC. Its protein is CASSPEPGLAGFYYEQYF. The chain links TRBV12-3 or TRBV12-4 to TRBJ2-7; 13 positions agree with TRBD2. The trim removed 6 bases at V and 3 bases at J, leaving 14 bases unmatched. The CDR3 has 18 residues.

At least ten counts were recorded for this clonotype. The genes are TRBV6-1 and TRBJ1-1; 10 bases match TRBD1. The CDR3 is 14 residues long. V was pared by 5 bases and J by 11 bases, with 11 bases of the junction left unmatched. Germline values: CDR1 MNHNS, CDR2 SASEGT. CDR3 coding DNA: TGTGCCAGCAGTAAACTAGACAGGGGGCCGTGTGCTTTCTTT. This translates into CASSKLDRGPCAFF.